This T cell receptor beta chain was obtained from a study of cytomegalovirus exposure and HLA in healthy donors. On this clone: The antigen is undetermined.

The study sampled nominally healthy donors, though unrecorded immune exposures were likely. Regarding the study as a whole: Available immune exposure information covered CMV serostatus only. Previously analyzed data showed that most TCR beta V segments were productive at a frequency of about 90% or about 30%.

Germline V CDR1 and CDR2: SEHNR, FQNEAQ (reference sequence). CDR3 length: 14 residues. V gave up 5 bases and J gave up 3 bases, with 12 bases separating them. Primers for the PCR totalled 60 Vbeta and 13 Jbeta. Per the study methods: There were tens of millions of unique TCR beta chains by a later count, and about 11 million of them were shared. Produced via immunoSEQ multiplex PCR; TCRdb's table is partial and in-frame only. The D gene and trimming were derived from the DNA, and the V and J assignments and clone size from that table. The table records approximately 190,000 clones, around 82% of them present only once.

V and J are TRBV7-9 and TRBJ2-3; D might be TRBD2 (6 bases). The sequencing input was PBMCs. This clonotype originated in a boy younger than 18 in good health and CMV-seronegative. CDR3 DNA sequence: TGTGCCAGCAGCCCGGGGGTGGGAACAGATACGCAGTATTTT. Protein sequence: CASSPGVGTDTQYF.